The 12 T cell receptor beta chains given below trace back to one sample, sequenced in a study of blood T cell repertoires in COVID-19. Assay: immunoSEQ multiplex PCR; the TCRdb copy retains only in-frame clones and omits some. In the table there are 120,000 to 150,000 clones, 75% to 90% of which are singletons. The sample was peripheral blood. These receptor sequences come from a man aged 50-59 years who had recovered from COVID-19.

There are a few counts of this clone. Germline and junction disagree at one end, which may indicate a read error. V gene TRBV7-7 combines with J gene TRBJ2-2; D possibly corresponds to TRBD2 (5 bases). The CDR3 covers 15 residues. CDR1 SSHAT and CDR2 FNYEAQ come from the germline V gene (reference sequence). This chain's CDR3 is CASSLSGQNTGELFF. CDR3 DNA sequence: TGTGCTAGCAGCTTAAGCGGCCAGAACACCGGGGAGCTGTTTTTT.

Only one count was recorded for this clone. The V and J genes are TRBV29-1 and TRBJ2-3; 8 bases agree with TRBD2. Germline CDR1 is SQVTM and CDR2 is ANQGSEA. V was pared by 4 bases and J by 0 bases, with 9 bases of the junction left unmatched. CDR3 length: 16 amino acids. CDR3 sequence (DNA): TGCAGCGTTGTTCGGCTAGCGGGTCGTAGCACAGATACGCAGTATTTT. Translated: CSVVRLAGRSTDTQYF.

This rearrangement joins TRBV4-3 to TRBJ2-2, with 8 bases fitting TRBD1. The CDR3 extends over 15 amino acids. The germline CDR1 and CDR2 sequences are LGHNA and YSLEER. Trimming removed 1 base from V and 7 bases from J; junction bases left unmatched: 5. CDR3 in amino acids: CASSQAPGQDGELFF. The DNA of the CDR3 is TGCGCCAGCAGCCAAGCTCCGGGACAGGACGGGGAGCTGTTTTTT.

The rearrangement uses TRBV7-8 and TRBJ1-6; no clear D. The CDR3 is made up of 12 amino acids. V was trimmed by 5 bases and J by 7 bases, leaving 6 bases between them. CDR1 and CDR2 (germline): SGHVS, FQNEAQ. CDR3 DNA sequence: TGTGCCAGCAGCCCACGGAATTCACCCCTCCACTTT. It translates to CASSPRNSPLHF.

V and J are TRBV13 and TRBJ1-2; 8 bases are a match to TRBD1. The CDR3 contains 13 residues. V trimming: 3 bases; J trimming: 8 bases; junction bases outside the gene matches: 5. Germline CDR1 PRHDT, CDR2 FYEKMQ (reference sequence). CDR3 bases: TGTGCCAGCAGCTTGCAGGGGGCTCCAGGCTACACCTTC. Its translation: CASSLQGAPGYTF.

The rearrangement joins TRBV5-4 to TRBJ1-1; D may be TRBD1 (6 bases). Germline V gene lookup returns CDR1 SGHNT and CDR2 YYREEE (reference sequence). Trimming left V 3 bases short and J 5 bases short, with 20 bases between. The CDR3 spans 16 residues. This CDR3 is CASSSEGGGLTTEAFF. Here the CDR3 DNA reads TGTGCCAGCAGCTCCGAAGGGGGGGGCTTAACGACTGAAGCTTTCTTT.

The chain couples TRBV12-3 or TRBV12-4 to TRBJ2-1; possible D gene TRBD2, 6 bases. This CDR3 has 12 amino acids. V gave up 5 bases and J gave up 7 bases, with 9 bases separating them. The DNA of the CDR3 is TGTGCCAGCAGTGACGGAGGGAATGAGCAGTTCTTC. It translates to CASSDGGNEQFF.

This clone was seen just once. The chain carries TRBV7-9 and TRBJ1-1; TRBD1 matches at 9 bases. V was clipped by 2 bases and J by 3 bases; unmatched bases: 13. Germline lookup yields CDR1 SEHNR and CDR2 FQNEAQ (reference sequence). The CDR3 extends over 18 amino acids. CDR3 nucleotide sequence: TGTGCCAGCAGCTTAAGTCCCCGGACAGGGGTGCTGGACACTGAAGCTTTCTTT. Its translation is CASSLSPRTGVLDTEAFF.

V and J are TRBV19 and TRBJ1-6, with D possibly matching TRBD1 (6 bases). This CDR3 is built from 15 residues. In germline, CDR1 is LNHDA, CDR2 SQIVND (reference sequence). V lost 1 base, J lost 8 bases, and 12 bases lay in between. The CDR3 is CASSIVVGGDSPLHF. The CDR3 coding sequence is TGTGCCAGTAGTATAGTAGTAGGGGGAGATTCACCCCTCCACTTT.

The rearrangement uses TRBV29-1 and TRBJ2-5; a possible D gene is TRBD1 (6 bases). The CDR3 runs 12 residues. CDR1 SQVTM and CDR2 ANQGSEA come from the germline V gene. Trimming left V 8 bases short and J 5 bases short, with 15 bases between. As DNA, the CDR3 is TGCAGCTTCAGGGACAATGGGGAGACCCAGTACTTC. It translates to CSFRDNGETQYF.

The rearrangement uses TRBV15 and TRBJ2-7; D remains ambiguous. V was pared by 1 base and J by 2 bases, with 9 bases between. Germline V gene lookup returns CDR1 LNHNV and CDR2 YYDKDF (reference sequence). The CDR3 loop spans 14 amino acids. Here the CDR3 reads CATSRGGGTYEQYF. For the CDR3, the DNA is TGTGCCACCAGCAGAGGAGGCGGAACCTACGAGCAGTACTTC.

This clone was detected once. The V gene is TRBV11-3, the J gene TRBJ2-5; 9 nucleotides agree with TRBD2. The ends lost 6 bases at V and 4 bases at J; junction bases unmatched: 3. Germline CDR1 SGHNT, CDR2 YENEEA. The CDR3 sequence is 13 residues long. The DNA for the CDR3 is TGTGCCAGCAGAGGCGGGGGGGCAGAGACCCAGTACTTC. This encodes CASRGGGAETQYF.